This T cell receptor beta chain was obtained from a study of regulatory T cells in long-lasting Graves disease. Sequencing libraries for TCR beta were prepared with iRepertoire HTBI primers and Arm-PCR of CDR3 regions. TCRdb redid the calling of the multiplex PCR reads with MiXCR, one entry per CDR3 protein. The sample holds some 340,000 distinct CDR3 sequences; 23% are singletons and the top ten take around a quarter. Time point of the sample: persistent/refractory GD, antithyroid drugs over 5 years with positive TRAb. The authors made the TCR library using RNA they extracted from PBMCs. Material: peripheral blood mononuclear cells (PBMCs), obtained when the disease was refractory, from a patient treated with antithyroid drugs. The sequence was collected from a woman aged 40 to 50 with Graves disease.

The CDR3 loop reads CASSPSRGQGGTDTQYF. As DNA, the CDR3 is TGTGCCAGTAGCCCGTCCCGGGGACAGGGGGGGACAGATACGCAGTATTTT. The chain uses TRBV19 and TRBJ2-3; 11 nucleotides align to TRBD1. Looked up from germline, CDR1 is LNHDA and CDR2 is SQIVND (reference sequence). The V gene end was trimmed by 6 bases and the J gene end by 3 bases; junction bases not matched to a gene: 11. The CDR3 length is 17 residues.